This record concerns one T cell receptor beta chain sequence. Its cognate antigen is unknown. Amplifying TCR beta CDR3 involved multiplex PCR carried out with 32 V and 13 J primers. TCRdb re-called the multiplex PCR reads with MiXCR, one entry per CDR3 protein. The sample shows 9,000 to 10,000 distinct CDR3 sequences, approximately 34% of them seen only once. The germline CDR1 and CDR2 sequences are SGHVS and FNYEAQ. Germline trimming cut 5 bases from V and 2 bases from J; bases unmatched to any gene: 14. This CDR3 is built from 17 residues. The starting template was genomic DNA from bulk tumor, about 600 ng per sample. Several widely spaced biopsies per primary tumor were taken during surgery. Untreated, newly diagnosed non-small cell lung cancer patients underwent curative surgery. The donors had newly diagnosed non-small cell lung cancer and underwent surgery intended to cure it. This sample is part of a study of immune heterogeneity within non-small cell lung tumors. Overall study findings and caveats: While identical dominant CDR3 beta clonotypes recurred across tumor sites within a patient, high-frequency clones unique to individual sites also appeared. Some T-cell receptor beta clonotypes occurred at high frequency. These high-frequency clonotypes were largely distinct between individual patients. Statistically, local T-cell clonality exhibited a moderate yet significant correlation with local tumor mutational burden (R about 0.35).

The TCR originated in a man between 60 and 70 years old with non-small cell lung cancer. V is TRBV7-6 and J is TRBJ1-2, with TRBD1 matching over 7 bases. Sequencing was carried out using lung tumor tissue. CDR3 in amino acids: CASSGGGFDRENYGYTF. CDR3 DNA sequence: TGTGCCAGCAGCGGGGGGGGATTTGACAGGGAGAACTATGGCTACACCTTC.